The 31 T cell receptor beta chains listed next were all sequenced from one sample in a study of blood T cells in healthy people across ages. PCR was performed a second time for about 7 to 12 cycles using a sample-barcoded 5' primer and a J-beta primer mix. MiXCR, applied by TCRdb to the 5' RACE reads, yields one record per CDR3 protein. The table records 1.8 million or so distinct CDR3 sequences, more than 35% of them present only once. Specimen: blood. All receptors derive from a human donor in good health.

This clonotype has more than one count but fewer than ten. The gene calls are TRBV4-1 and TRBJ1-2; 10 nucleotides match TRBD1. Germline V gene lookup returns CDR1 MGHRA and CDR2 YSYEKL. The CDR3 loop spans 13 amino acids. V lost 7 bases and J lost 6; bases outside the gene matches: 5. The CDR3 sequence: CASTSGTGDGYTF. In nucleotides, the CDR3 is TGCGCCAGCACCTCAGGGACAGGGGATGGCTACACCTTC.

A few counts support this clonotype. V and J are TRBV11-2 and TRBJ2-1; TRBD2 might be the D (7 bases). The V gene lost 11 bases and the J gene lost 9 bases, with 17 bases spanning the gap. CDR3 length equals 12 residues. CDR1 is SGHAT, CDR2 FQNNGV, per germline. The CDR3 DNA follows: TGTGCCTCCCGTGGGGGGGCGGGTGAGCAGTTCTTC. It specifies CASRGGAGEQFF.

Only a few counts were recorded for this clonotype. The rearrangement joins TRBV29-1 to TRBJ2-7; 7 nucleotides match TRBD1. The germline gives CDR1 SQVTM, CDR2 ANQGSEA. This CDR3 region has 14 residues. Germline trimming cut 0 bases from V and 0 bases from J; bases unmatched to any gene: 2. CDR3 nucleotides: TGCAGCGTTGAAGATCGGGACAGCTCCTACGAGCAGTACTTC. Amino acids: CSVEDRDSSYEQYF.

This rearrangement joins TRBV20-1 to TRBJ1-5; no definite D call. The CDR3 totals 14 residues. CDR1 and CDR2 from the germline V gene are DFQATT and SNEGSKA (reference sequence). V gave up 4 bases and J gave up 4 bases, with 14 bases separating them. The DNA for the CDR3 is TGCAGTGCTACTCCGACACAAAGTAATCAGCCCCAGCATTTT. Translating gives CSATPTQSNQPQHF.

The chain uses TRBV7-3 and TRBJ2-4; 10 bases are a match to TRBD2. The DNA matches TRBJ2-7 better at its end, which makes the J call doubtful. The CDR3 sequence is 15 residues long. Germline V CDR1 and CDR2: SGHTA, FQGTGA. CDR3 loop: CASSTTGTSDYEQYF. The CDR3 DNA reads TGTGCCAGCAGCACAACCGGGACTAGCGATTACGAGCAGTACTTC.

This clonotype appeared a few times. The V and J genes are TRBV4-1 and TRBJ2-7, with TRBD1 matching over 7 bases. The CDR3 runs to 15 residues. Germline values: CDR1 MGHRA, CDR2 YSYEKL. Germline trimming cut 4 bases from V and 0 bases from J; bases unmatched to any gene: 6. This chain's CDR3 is CASSRGQATSYEQYF. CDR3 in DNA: TGCGCCAGCAGCCGCGGACAGGCCACCTCCTACGAGCAGTACTTC.

The DNA for the CDR3 is TGTGCCAGCAGCTTTGCCCTTGATGAGCAGTACTTC. Residues: CASSFALDEQYF. The genes are TRBV7-9 and TRBJ2-7; D is undetermined. Trimming stripped 3 bases from V and 7 bases from J, with 10 bases between. The CDR3 totals 12 residues. The germline V gene has CDR1 SEHNR and CDR2 FQNEAQ (reference sequence).

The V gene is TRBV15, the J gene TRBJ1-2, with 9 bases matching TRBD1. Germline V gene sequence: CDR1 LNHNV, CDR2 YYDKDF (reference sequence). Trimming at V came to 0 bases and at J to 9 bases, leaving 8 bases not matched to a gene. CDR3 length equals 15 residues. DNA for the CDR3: TGTGCCACCAGCAGAGATCTCCGGGACAGGGAGTGCTACACCTTC. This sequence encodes CATSRDLRDRECYTF.

CDR3 amino acids: CSASSGTEGYGYTF. CDR3 bases: TGCAGTGCTAGTAGCGGAACAGAGGGGTATGGCTACACCTTC. The V gene is TRBV20-1, the J gene TRBJ1-2; TRBD1 might be the D (5 bases). This CDR3 is built from 14 residues. V lost 3 bases and J lost 5, with 16 bases in between. Germline loops: CDR1 DFQATT, CDR2 SNEGSKA (reference sequence).

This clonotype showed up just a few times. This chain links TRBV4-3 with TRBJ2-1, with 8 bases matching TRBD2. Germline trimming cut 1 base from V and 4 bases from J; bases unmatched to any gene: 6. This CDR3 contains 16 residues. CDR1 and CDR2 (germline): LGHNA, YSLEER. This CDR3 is CASSQGVAGWYNEQFF. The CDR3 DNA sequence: TGCGCCAGCAGCCAAGGGGTAGCGGGGTGGTACAATGAGCAGTTCTTC.

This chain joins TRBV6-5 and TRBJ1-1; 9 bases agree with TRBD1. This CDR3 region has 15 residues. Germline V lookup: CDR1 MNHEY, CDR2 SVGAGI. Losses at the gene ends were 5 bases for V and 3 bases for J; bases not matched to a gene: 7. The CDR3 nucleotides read TGTGCCAGCAGTAACCCGGGACAGGGCGACACTGAAGCTTTCTTT. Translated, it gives CASSNPGQGDTEAFF.

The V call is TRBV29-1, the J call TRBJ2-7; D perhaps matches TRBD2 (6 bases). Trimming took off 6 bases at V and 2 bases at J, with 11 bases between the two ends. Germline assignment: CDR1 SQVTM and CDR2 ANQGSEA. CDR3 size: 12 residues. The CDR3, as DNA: TGCAGCGTATCCGGGAGTCCCTACGAGCAGTACTTC. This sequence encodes CSVSGSPYEQYF.

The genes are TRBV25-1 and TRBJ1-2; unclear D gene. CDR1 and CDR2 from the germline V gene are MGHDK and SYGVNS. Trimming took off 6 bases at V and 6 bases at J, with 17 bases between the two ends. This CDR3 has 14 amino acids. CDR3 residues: CASSKGVWENGYTF. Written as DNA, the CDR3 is TGTGCCAGCAGCAAAGGCGTATGGGAGAATGGCTACACCTTC.

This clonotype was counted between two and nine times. CDR3 amino acids: CASSPRTGSFYNEQFF. The CDR3 region has the DNA TGTGCCAGCAGCCCAAGGACAGGGAGCTTCTACAATGAGCAGTTCTTC. The rearrangement uses TRBV13 and TRBJ2-1; 8 bases are shared with TRBD1. Germline V gene data show CDR1 as PRHDT and CDR2 as FYEKMQ (reference sequence). After removal of 5 bases from V and 3 bases from J, the junction contained 9 bases not matched to a gene. The length of the CDR3 is 16 residues.

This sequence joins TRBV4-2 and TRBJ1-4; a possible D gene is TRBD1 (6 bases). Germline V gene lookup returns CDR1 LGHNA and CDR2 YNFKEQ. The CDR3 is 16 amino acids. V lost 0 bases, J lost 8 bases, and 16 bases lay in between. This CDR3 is CASSQDPGQGREKLFF. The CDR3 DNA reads TGTGCCAGCAGCCAAGATCCCGGCCAGGGGAGAGAAAAACTGTTTTTT.

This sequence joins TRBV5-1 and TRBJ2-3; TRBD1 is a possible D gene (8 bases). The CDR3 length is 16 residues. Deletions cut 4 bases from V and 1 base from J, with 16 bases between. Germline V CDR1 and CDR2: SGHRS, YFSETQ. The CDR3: CASSPRTGRGTDTQYF. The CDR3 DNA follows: TGCGCCAGCAGCCCTCGGACAGGGAGGGGCACAGATACGCAGTATTTT.

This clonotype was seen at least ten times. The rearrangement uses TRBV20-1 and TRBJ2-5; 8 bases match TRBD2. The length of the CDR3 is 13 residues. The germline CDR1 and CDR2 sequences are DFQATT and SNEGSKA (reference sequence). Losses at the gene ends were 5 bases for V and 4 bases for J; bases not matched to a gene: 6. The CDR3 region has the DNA TGCAGTGCTGCTGACGGGGGGGGAGAGACCCAGTACTTC. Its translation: CSAADGGGETQYF.

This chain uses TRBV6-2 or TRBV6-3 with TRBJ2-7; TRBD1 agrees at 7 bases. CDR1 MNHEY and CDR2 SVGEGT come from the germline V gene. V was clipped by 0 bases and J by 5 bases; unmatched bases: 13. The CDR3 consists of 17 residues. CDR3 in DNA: TGTGCCAGCAGTTACTCGAAAAGTGGGACAGCGGCCAACGAGCAGTACTTC. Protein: CASSYSKSGTAANEQYF.

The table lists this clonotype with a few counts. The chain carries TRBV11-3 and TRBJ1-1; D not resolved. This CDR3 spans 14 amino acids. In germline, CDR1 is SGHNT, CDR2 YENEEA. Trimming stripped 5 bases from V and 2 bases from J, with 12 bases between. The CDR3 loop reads CASSAHGVNTEAFF. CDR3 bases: TGTGCCAGCAGCGCCCACGGGGTTAACACTGAAGCTTTCTTT.

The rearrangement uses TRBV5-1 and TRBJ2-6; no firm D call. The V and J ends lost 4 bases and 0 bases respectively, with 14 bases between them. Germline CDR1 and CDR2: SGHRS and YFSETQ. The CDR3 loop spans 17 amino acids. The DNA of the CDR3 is TGCGCCAGCAGCACGGACGGTCTGAGCTCTGGGGCCAACGTCCTGACTTTC. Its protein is CASSTDGLSSGANVLTF.

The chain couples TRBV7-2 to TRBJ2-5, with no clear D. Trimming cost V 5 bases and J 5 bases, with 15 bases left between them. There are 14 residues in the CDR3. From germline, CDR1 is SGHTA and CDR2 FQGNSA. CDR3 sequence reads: CASSPHSSGETQYF. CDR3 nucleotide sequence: TGTGCCAGCAGCCCTCATAGTTCCGGGGAGACCCAGTACTTC.

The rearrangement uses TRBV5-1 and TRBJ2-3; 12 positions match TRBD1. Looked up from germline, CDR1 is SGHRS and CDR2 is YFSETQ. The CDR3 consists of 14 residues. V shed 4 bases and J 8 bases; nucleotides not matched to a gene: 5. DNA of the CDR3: TGCGCCAGCAGCGTGGGACAGGGGGCTGGTACGCAGTATTTT. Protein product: CASSVGQGAGTQYF.

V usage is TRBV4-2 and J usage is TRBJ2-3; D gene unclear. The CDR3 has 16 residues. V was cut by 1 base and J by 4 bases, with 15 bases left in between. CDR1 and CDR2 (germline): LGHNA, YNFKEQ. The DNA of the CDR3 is TGTGCCAGCAGCCAAGTGTCTTCAAGCTCTGCAGATACGCAGTATTTT. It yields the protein CASSQVSSSSADTQYF.

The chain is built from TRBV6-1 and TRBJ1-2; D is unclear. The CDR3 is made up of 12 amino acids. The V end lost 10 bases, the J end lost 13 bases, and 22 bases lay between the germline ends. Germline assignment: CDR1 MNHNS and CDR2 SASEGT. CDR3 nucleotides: TGTGCCACCCTAGAAGCTGTGTTAGGGATCACCTTC. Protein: CATLEAVLGITF.

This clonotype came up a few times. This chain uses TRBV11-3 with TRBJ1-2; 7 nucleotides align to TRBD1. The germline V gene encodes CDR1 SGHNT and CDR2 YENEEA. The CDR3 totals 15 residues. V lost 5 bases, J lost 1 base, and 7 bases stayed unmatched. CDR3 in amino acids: CASSRQGGLNYGYTF. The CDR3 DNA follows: TGTGCCAGCAGCCGACAGGGTGGCCTTAACTATGGCTACACCTTC.

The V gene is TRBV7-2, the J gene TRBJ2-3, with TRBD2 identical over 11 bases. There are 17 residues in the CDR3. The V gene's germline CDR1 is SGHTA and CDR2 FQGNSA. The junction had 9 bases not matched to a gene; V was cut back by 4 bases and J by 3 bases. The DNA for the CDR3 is TGTGCCAGCAGCTCGTTAGCGGGGGGGCCTTCGACAGATACGCAGTATTTT. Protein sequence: CASSSLAGGPSTDTQYF.

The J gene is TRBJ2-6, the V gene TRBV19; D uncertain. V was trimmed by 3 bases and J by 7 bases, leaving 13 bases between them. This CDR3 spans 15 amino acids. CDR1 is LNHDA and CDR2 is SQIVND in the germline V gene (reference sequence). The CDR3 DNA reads TGTGCCAGTAGTATCTCATGCTTAGGAGCCAACGTCCTGACTTTC. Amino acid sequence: CASSISCLGANVLTF.

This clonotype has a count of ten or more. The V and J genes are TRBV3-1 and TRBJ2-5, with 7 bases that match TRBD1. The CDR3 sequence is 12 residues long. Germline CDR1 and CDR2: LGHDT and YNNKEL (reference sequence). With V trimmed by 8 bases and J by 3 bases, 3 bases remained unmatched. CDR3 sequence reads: CASSGTEETQYF. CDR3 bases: TGTGCCAGCTCCGGGACAGAAGAGACCCAGTACTTC.

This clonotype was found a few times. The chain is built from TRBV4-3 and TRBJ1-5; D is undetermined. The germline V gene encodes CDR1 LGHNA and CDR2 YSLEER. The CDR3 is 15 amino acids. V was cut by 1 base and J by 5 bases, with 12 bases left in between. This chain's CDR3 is CASSQGQWWDQPQHF. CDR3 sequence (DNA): TGCGCCAGCAGCCAAGGGCAGTGGTGGGATCAGCCCCAGCATTTT.

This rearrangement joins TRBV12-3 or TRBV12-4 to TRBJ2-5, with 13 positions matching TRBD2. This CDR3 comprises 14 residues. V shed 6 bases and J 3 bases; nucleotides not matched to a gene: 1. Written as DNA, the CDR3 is TGTGCCAGCAGAGGGACTAGCGGGGAAGAGACCCAGTACTTC. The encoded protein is CASRGTSGEETQYF.

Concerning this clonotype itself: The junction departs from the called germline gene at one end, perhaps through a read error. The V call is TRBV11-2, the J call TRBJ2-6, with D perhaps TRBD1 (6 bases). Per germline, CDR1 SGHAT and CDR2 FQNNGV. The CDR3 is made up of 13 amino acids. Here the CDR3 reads CASSFMGANVRTF. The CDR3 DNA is TGTGCCAGCAGCTTTATGGGGGCCAACGTCCGGACTTTC. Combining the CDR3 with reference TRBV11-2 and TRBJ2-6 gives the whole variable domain EAGVAQSPRYKIIEKRQSVAFWCNPISGHATLYWYQQILGQGPKLLIQFQNNGVVDDSQLPKDRFSAERLKGVDSTLKIQPAKLEDSAVYLCASSFMGANVRTFGAGSRLTVL.